The 4 T cell receptor beta chains below all came from one sample that was sequenced in a study of blood T cell repertoires in COVID-19 (dated by TCRdb to about 2020). The library was produced with the immunoSEQ multiplex PCR assay. TCRdb holds this immuneACCESS table with in-frame rearrangements only. Some clones are missing; in checked studies, unresolved V genes explain under half, and the rest has no known cause. Within this sample are some 110,000 clones, with over 75% of them counted one time only. 16% of the sample belongs to the ten largest clones. The specimen was peripheral blood. The receptors stem from a man in his 60s with active or convalescent COVID-19.

The CDR3 DNA sequence: TGTGCCAGCAGCCCACTCATGAACACCGGGGAGCTGTTTTTT. Amino acid sequence: CASSPLMNTGELFF. V and J are TRBV7-3 and TRBJ2-2, with D hard to call. V lost 5 bases and J lost 1, with 8 bases in between. The germline V gene encodes CDR1 SGHTA and CDR2 FQGTGA. CDR3 size: 14 residues.

With regard to this clone: One end of the junction varies from germline; a read error may be responsible. This rearrangement joins TRBV5-1 to TRBJ1-1; TRBD1 agrees at 11 bases. The CDR3 length is 14 residues. The germline CDR1 and CDR2 sequences are SGHRS and YFSETQ. CDR3 coding DNA: TGCGCCCGCAGTCGGGACAGGGGGGGCACTGAAGCTTTCTTT. This sequence encodes CARSRDRGGTEAFF. Supplemented by reference TRBV5-1 and TRBJ1-1, the full variable domain reads KAGVTQTPRYLIKTRGQQVTLSCSPISGHRSVSWYQQTPGQGLQFLFEYFSETQRNKGNFPGRFSGRQFSNSRSEMNVSTLELGDSALYLCARSRDRGGTEAFFGQGTRLTVV.

The CDR3 loop is CASSLWGTGSNQPQHF. The DNA for the CDR3 is TGTGCCAGCAGTTTATGGGGGACAGGGAGCAATCAGCCCCAGCATTTT. V is TRBV28 and J is TRBJ1-5; 9 bases map to TRBD1. The germline CDR1 and CDR2 sequences are MDHEN and SYDVKM. The CDR3 totals 16 residues. The ends lost 0 bases at V and 1 base at J; junction bases unmatched: 1.

This clone was counted a single time. The chain links TRBV4-3 to TRBJ2-7; a weak D match, TRBD2 (6 bases). Germline loops: CDR1 LGHNA, CDR2 YSLEER. The CDR3 has 11 amino acids. The CDR3: CALEGCYEQYF. DNA of the CDR3: TGCGCATTGGAGGGCTGCTACGAGCAGTACTTC.